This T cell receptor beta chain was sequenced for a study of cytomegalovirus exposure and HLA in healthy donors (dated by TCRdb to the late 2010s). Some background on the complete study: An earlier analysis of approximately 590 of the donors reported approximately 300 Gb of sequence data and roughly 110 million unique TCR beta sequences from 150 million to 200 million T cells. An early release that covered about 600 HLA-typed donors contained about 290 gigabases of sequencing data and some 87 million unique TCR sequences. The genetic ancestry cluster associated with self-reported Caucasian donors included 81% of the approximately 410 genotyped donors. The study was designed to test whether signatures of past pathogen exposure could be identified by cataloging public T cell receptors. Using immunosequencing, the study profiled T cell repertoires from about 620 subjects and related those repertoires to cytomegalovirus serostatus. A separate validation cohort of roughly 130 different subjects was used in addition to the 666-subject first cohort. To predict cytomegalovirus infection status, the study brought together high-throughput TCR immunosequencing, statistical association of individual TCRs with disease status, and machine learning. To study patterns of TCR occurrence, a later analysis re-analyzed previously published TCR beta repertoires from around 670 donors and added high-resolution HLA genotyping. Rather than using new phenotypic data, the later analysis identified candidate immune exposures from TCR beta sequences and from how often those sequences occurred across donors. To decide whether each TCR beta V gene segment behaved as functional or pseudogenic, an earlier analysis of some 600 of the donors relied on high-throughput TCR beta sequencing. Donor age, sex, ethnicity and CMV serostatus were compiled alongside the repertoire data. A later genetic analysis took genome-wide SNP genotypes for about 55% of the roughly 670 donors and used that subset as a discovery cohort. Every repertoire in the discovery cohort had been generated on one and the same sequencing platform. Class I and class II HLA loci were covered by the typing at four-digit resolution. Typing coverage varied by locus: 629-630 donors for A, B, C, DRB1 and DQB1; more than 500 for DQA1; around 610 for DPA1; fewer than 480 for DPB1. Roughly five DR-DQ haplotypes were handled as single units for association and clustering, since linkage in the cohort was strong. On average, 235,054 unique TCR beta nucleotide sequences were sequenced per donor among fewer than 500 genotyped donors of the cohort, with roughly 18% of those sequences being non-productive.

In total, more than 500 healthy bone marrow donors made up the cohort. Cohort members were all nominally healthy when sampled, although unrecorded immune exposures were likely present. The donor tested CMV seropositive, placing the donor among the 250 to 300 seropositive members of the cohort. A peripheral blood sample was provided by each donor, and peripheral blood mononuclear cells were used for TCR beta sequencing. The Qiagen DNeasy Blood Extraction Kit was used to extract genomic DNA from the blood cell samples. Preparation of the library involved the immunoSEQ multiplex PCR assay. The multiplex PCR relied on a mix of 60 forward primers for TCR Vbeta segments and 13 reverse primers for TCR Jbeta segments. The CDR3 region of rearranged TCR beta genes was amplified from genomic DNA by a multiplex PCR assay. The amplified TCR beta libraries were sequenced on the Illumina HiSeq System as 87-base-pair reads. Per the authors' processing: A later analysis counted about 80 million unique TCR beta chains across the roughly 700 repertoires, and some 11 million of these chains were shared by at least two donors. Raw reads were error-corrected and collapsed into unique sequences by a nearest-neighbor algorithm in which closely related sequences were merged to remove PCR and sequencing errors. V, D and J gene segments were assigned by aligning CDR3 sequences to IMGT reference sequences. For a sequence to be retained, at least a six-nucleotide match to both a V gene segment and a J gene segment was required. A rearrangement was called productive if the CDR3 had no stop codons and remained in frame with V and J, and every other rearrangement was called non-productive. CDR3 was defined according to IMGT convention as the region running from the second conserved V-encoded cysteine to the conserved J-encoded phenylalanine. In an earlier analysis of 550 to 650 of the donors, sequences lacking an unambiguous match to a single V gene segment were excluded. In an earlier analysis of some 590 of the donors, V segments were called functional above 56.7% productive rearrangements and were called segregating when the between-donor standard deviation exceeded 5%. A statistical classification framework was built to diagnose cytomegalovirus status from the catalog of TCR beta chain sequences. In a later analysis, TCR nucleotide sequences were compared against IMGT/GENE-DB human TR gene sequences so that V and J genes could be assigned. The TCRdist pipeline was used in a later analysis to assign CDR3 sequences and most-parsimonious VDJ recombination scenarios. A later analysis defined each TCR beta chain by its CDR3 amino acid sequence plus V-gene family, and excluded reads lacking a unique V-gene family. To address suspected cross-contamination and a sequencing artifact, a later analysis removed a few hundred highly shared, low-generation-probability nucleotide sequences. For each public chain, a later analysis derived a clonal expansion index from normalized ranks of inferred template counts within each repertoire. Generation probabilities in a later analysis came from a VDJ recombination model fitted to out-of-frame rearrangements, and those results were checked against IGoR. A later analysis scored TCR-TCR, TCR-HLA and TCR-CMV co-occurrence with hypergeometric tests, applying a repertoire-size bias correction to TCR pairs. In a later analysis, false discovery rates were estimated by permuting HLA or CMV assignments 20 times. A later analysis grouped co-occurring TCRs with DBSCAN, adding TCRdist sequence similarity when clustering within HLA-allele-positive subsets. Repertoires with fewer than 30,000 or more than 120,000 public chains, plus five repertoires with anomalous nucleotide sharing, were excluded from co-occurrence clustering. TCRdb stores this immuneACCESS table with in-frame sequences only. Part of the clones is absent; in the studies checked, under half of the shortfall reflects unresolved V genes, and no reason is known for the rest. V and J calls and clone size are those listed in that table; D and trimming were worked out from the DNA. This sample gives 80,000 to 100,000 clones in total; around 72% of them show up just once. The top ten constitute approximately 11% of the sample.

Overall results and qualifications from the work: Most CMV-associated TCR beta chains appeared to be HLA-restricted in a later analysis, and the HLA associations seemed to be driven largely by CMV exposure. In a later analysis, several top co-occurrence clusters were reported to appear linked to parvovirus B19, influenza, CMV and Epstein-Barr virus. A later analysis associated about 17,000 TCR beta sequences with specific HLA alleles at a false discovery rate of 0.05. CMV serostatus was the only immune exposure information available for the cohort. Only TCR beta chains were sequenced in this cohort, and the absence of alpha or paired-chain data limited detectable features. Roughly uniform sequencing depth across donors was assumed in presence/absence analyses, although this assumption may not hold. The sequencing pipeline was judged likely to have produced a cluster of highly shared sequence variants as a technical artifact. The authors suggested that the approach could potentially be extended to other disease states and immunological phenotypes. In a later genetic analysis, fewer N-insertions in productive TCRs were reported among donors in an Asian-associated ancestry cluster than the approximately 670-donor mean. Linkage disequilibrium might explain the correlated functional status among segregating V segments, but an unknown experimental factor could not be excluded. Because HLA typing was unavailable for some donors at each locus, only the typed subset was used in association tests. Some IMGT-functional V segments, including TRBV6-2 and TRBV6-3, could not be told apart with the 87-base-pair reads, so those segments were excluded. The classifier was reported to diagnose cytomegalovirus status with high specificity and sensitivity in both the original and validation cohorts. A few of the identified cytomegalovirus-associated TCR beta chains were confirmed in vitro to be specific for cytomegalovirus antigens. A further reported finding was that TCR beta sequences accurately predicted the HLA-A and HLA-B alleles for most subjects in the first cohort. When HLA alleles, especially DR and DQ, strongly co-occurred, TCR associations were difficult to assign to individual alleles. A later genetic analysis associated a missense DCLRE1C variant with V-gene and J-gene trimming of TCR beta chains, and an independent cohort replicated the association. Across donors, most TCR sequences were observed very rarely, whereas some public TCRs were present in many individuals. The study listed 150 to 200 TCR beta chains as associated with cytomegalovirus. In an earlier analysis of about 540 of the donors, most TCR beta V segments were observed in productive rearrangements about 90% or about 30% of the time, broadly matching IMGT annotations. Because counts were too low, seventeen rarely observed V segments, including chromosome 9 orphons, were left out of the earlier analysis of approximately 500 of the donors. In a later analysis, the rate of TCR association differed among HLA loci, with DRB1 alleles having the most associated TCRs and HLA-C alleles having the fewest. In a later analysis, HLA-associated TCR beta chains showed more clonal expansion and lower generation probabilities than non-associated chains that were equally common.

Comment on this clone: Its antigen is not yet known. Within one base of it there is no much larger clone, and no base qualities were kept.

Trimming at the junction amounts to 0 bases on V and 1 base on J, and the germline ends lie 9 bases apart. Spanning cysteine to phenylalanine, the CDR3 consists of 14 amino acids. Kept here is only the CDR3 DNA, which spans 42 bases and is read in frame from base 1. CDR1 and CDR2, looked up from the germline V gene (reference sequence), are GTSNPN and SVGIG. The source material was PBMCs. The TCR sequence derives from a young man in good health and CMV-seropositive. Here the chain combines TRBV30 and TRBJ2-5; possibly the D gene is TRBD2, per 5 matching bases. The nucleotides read TGTGCCTGGAGTGTACTAGAGCTCCAAGAGACCCAGTACTTC. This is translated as CAWSVLELQETQYF.